One T cell receptor beta chain is described in this entry. Its target is not known. Together with a sample-barcoded 5' primer, a J-beta primer mix was included in a second PCR lasting about 7 to 11 cycles. TCRdb re-called the 5' RACE reads with MiXCR, one entry per CDR3 protein. There are hundreds of thousands of distinct CDR3 sequences in the sample; around a quarter occur only once, and 2.5% to 3.5% lies in the top ten. This record belongs to a study of blood T cells in healthy people across ages. CDR1 is LGHNT and CDR2 is FRNRAP in the germline V gene. Trimming left V 0 bases short and J 4 bases short, with 12 bases between. The length of the CDR3 is 15 residues. Study outcomes and limitations: Strong correlation was found linking TCR beta diversity to naive T cell percentage. Per million T cells, TCR beta diversity dropped roughly linearly as age increased. Long-lived donors carried more naive CD4+ cells and greater diversity than aged donors.

These data were also reused for a study on T cells of mothers and their children. Per that study: Five to seven children and their three healthy Caucasian mothers were the donors.

Sequencing was done on a sample of blood. The chain is built from TRBV12-5 and TRBJ1-2; D remains ambiguous. This clonotype was sampled from a boy aged 10-17 years in good health. The CDR3 coding sequence is TGTGCTAGTGGTTTGGTACTTAGGGTAGTCTATGGCTACACCTTC. This gives the protein CASGLVLRVVYGYTF.